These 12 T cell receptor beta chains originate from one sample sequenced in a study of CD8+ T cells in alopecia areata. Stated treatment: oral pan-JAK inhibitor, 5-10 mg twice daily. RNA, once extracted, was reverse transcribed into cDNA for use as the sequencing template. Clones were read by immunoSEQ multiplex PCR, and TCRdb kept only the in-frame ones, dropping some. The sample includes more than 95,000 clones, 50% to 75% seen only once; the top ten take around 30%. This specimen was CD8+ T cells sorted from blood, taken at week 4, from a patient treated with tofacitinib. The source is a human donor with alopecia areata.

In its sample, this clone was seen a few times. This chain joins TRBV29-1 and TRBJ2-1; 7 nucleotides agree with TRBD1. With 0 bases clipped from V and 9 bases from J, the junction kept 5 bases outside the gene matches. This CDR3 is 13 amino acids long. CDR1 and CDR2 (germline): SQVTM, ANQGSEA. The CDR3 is CSVEDDRVTEQFF. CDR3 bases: TGCAGCGTTGAAGATGACAGGGTGACTGAGCAGTTCTTC.

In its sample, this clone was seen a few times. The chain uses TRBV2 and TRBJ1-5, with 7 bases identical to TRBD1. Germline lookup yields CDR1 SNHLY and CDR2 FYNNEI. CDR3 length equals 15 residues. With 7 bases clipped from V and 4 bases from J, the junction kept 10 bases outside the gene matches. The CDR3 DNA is TGTGCCAGCAAGGAAACAGGGGATGGGAATCAGCCCCAGCATTTT. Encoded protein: CASKETGDGNQPQHF. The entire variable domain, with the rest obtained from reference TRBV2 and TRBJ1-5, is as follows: EPEVTQTPSHQVTQMGQEVILRCVPISNHLYFYWYRQILGQKVEFLVSFYNNEISEKSEIFDDQFSVERPDGSNFTLKIRSTKLEDSAMYFCASKETGDGNQPQHFGDGTRLSIL.

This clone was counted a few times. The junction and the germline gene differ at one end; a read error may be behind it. CDR3 DNA sequence: TGCAGTGTTGCCGGGACAGGGGGTTACGAGCAGTACTTC. This translates into CSVAGTGGYEQYF. This chain joins TRBV29-1 and TRBJ2-7, with 11 positions matching TRBD1. The CDR3 totals 13 residues. The V gene's germline CDR1 is SQVTM and CDR2 ANQGSEA.

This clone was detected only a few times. CDR3 protein: CSVKDGDTEAFF. DNA for the CDR3: TGCAGCGTGAAGGACGGGGACACTGAAGCTTTCTTT. The chain is built from TRBV29-1 and TRBJ1-1, with unresolved D. From germline, CDR1 is SQVTM and CDR2 ANQGSEA. Trimming pared 6 bases from V and 3 bases from J, leaving 11 bases between. The CDR3 consists of 12 residues.

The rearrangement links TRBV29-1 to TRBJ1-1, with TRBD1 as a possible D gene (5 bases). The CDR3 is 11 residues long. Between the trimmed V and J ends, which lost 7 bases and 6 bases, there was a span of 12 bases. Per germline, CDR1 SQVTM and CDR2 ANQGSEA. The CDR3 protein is CSGELGAEAFF. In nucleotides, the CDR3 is TGCAGCGGGGAATTGGGGGCTGAAGCTTTCTTT.

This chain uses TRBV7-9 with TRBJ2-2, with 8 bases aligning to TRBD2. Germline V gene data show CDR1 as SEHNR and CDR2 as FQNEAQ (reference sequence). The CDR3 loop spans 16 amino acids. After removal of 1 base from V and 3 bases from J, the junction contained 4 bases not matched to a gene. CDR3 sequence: CASSLGPAGDTGELFF. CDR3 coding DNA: TGTGCCAGCAGCTTAGGTCCAGCGGGGGACACCGGGGAGCTGTTTTTT.

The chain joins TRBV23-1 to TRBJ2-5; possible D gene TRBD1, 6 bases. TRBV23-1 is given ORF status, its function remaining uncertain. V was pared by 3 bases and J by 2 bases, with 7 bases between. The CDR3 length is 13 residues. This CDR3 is CASSQRGQETQYF. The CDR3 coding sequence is TGCGCCAGCAGTCAGAGGGGGCAAGAGACCCAGTACTTC.

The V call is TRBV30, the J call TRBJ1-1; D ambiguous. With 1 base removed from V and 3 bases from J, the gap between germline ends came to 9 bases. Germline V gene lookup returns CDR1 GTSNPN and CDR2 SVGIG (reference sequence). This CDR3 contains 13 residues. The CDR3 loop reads CAWSEGADTEAFF. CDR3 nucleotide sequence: TGTGCCTGGAGTGAGGGTGCGGACACTGAAGCTTTCTTT.

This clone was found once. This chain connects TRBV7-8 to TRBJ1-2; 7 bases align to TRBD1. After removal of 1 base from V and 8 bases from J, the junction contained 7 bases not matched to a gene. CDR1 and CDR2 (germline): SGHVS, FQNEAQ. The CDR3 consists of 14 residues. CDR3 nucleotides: TGTGCCAGCAGCTTAGTCCCGACAGGGTCCGGCTACACCTTC. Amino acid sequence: CASSLVPTGSGYTF. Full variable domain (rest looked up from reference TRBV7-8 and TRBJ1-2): GAGVSQSPRYKVAKRGQDVALRCDPISGHVSLFWYQQALGQGPEFLTYFQNEAQLDKSGLPSDRFFAERPEGSVSTLKIQRTQQEDSAVYLCASSLVPTGSGYTFGSGTRLTVV.

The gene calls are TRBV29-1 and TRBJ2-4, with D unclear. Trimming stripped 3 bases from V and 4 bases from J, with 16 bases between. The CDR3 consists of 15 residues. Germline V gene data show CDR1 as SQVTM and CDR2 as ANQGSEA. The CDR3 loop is CSVEVVPLGKNIQYF. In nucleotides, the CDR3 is TGCAGCGTTGAGGTGGTGCCCTTGGGTAAAAACATTCAGTACTTC. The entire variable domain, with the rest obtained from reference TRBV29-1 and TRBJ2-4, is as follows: SAVISQKPSRDICQRGTSLTIQCQVDSQVTMMFWYRQQPGQSLTLIATANQGSEATYESGFVIDKFPISRPNLTFSTLTVSNMSPEDSSIYLCSVEVVPLGKNIQYFGAGTRLSVL.

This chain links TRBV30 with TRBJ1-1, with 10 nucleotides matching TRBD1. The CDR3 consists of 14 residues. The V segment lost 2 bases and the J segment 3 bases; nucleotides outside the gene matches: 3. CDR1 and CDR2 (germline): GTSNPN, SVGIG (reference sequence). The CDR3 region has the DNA TGTGCCTGGAGTCCCGGACAGGGGGACACTGAAGCTTTCTTT. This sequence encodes CAWSPGQGDTEAFF.

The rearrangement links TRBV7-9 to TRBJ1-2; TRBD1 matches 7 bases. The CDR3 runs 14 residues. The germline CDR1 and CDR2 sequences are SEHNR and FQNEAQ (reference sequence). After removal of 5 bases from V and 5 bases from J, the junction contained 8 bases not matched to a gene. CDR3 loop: CASSLTTGSYGYTF. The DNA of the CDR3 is TGTGCCAGCAGCCTAACGACAGGGTCTTATGGCTACACCTTC.